Given below is one T cell receptor (beta chain) in context. Its antigen is as yet unknown. The assay was immunoSEQ multiplex PCR, and TCRdb's table has in-frame clones only and misses some. The data contain more than 850,000 clones, around 78% of them singletons. This entry belongs to a study of shared clonotypes between healthy human individuals. Notes on the study in general: The sampled material consisted only of blood, and tissue repertoires are likely to differ. Clonotype sharing across donors was expected to vary with sequencing depth.

Trimming shortened V by 3 bases and J by 10 bases, and 13 bases separated the two germline ends. Germline V gene lookup returns CDR1 DFQATT and CDR2 SNEGSKA (reference sequence). The CDR3 totals 11 residues. This receptor was obtained from a man aged 18 to 29 in good health. Some clones in this sample may be carry-over from other donors' samples. The V and J genes are TRBV20-1 and TRBJ2-7; a weak D match, TRBD2 (6 bases). Specimen: memory CD4+ T cells from PBMCs. Subset indicated: CD45RA-negative fraction. Here the CDR3 DNA reads TGCAGTGCTAGGGGACTCGAAATTCAGTACTTC. Residues: CSARGLEIQYF.